These T cell receptor beta chains were read from a single sample in a study of early T cells in non-severe SARS-CoV-2 infection. Each CDR3 protein is one row after TCRdb ran MiXCR on the 5' RACE reads. The table includes some 70,000 distinct CDR3 sequences, around a tenth detected once. The specimen was whole blood. The receptors originated from an adult who was a healthcare worker with PCR-confirmed SARS-CoV-2 infection or an uninfected control (not recorded which). CDR3s include the opening cysteine and the closing phenylalanine or tryptophan. Fields, in order: D gene, clone size, J gene, V gene, CDR3 protein, CDR3 DNA. D genes are given only for firm matches. Expanded clones are given a class, and other clones once, few, many or no size at all.

d_call: TRBD1
clone_size: NA
j_call: TRBJ1-2
v_call: TRBV25-1
cdr3_aa: CASSVGQAGGYTF
cdr3_nt: TGTGCCAGCAGTGTAGGACAGGCGGGAGGCTACACCTTC

d_call: NA
clone_size: NA
j_call: TRBJ2-1
v_call: TRBV7-9
cdr3_aa: CASSLVALAYNEQFF
cdr3_nt: TGTGCCAGCAGCTTGGTAGCCCTAGCCTACAATGAGCAGTTCTTC

d_call: NA
clone_size: few
j_call: TRBJ1-2
v_call: TRBV7-9
cdr3_aa: CASSSGFSRDGYTF
cdr3_nt: TGTGCCAGCAGCTCCGGCTTTTCTAGGGATGGCTACACCTTC

d_call: NA
clone_size: many
j_call: TRBJ2-3
v_call: TRBV20-1
cdr3_aa: CSAPTGLTDTQYF
cdr3_nt: TGCAGTGCCCCTACGGGACTTACAGATACGCAGTATTTT

d_call: TRBD1
clone_size: many
j_call: TRBJ2-7
v_call: TRBV4-1
cdr3_aa: CASSQDSGTGYEQYF
cdr3_nt: TGCGCCAGCAGCCAAGACTCCGGGACAGGGTACGAGCAGTACTTC

d_call: NA
clone_size: few
j_call: TRBJ2-3
v_call: TRBV28
cdr3_aa: CASSYPSTDTQYF
cdr3_nt: TGTGCCAGCAGTTACCCGAGCACAGATACGCAGTATTTT

d_call: NA
clone_size: many
j_call: TRBJ2-5
v_call: TRBV29-1
cdr3_aa: CSVTTPPGEETQYF
cdr3_nt: TGCAGCGTCACAACTCCCCCGGGGGAAGAGACCCAGTACTTC

d_call: NA
clone_size: few
j_call: TRBJ2-2
v_call: TRBV29-1
cdr3_aa: CSVLNGELFF
cdr3_nt: TGCAGCGTTCTGAACGGGGAGCTGTTTTTT

d_call: NA
clone_size: many
j_call: TRBJ1-1
v_call: TRBV11-3
cdr3_aa: CASSPGPGEAFF
cdr3_nt: TGTGCCAGCAGCCCAGGCCCAGGGGAAGCTTTCTTT

d_call: NA
clone_size: few
j_call: TRBJ1-4
v_call: TRBV6-6
cdr3_aa: CASSYSGLPNEKLFF
cdr3_nt: TGTGCCAGCAGTTACTCCGGCCTCCCGAATGAAAAACTGTTTTTT

d_call: NA
clone_size: NA
j_call: TRBJ1-1
v_call: TRBV4-1
cdr3_aa: CASSQGRRNTEAFF
cdr3_nt: TGCGCCAGCAGCCAAGGGCGTCGGAACACTGAAGCTTTCTTT

d_call: TRBD1
clone_size: few
j_call: TRBJ1-3
v_call: TRBV2
cdr3_aa: CASKIGTAGNTIYF
cdr3_nt: TGTGCCAGCAAGATCGGGACAGCTGGAAACACCATATATTTT

d_call: NA
clone_size: many
j_call: TRBJ2-3
v_call: TRBV29-1
cdr3_aa: CSVGREDTQYF
cdr3_nt: TGCAGCGTTGGAAGGGAAGATACGCAGTATTTT

d_call: NA
clone_size: many
j_call: TRBJ2-7
v_call: TRBV10-1
cdr3_aa: CASSEQDEQYF
cdr3_nt: TGCGCCAGCAGTGAACAGGACGAGCAGTACTTC

d_call: NA
clone_size: NA
j_call: TRBJ2-5
v_call: TRBV5-1
cdr3_aa: CASSLSGLQETQYF
cdr3_nt: TGCGCCAGCAGCCTCTCAGGGCTTCAAGAGACCCAGTACTTC

d_call: TRBD1
clone_size: NA
j_call: TRBJ2-5
v_call: TRBV4-2
cdr3_aa: CASSQVGDRQETQYF
cdr3_nt: TGTGCCAGCAGCCAAGTAGGGGACAGACAAGAGACCCAGTACTTC

d_call: TRBD1
clone_size: NA
j_call: TRBJ2-7
v_call: TRBV28
cdr3_aa: CASSSGTGGSYEQYF
cdr3_nt: TGTGCCAGCAGTTCCGGGACAGGGGGCTCCTACGAGCAGTACTTC

d_call: TRBD1
clone_size: many
j_call: TRBJ1-4
v_call: TRBV5-1
cdr3_aa: CASSSSQGTTNEKLFF
cdr3_nt: TGCGCCAGCAGCTCCTCACAGGGGACAACTAATGAAAAACTGTTTTTT

d_call: TRBD2
clone_size: many
j_call: TRBJ2-1
v_call: TRBV12-3/TRBV12-4
cdr3_aa: CASSSLAGGMAHEQFF
cdr3_nt: TGTGCCAGCAGTTCCTTAGCGGGAGGGATGGCCCATGAGCAGTTCTTC

d_call: TRBD1
clone_size: many
j_call: TRBJ2-7
v_call: TRBV11-2
cdr3_aa: CASSPRDRVSEQYF
cdr3_nt: TGTGCCAGCAGCCCCCGGGACAGGGTGAGCGAGCAGTACTTC

d_call: TRBD1
clone_size: few
j_call: TRBJ2-7
v_call: TRBV6-2/TRBV6-3
cdr3_aa: CASSPIRDSSYEQYF
cdr3_nt: TGTGCCAGCAGCCCCATACGGGACAGCTCCTACGAGCAGTACTTC

d_call: NA
clone_size: many
j_call: TRBJ2-1
v_call: TRBV5-6
cdr3_aa: CASSLGWSILSSYNEQFF
cdr3_nt: TGTGCCAGCAGCTTGGGCTGGTCGATCCTTAGCTCCTACAATGAGCAGTTCTTC

d_call: NA
clone_size: NA
j_call: TRBJ2-3
v_call: TRBV3-1
cdr3_aa: CASSQVRLLLSPDTQYF
cdr3_nt: TGTGCCAGCAGCCAAGTGCGATTACTACTTAGCCCAGATACGCAGTATTTT

d_call: NA
clone_size: few
j_call: TRBJ2-4
v_call: TRBV10-1
cdr3_aa: CASSEKHRPKPKNIQYF
cdr3_nt: TGCGCCAGCAGTGAGAAGCACAGGCCGAAGCCAAAAAACATTCAGTACTTC